The 14 T cell receptor beta chains reported below all come from one sample, sequenced in a study of vaccination and CD4 T cells after COVID-19. With the Oncomine TCR Beta short-read assay, DNA from cultured CD4+ T cells was sequenced. Using its own MiXCR run on the PCR reads, TCRdb lists one record per CDR3 protein. The sample shows more than 11,000 distinct CDR3 sequences, less than 35% of them seen only once. Treatment indicated: roughly ten-day PBMC culture with coronavirus spike peptide pools or control peptides (ViraFEST assay). These receptors are not linked to any known antigen. The specimen was CD4+ T cells from blood, cultured in vitro, collected before SARS-CoV-2 vaccination. The receptors here all came from a human donor who received a COVID-19 vaccine.

The CDR3 spells CASSLNWDSNSPLHF. DNA for the CDR3: TGTGCCAGCAGCCTAAATTGGGACAGTAATTCACCCCTCCACTTT. This chain connects TRBV11-2 to TRBJ1-6; 7 bases match TRBD1. Per germline, CDR1 SGHAT and CDR2 FQNNGV. J lost 6 bases, V lost 5 bases, and 7 bases had no gene match. This CDR3 is built from 15 residues. Combining the CDR3 with reference TRBV11-2 and TRBJ1-6 gives the whole variable domain EAGVAQSPRYKIIEKRQSVAFWCNPISGHATLYWYQQILGQGPKLLIQFQNNGVVDDSQLPKDRFSAERLKGVDSTLKIQPAKLEDSAVYLCASSLNWDSNSPLHFGNGTRLTVT.

This chain uses TRBV5-4 with TRBJ2-4; the D gene is possibly TRBD1 (5 bases). CDR1 is SGHNT and CDR2 is YYREEE in the germline V gene (reference sequence). The V gene lost 0 bases and the J gene lost 1 base, with 5 bases spanning the gap. This CDR3 spans 14 amino acids. The CDR3 protein is CASSLAGAKNIQYF. CDR3 sequence (DNA): TGTGCCAGCAGCTTGGCAGGGGCCAAAAACATTCAGTACTTC.

This clonotype has a handful of counts. The chain is built from TRBV6-2 or TRBV6-3 and TRBJ2-4, with 10 bases identical to TRBD2. With 2 bases clipped from V and 4 bases from J, the junction kept 5 bases outside the gene matches. The CDR3 has 16 amino acids. Per the germline V gene, CDR1 is MNHEY and CDR2 is SVGEGT. The CDR3 sequence: CASSYDTSGDKNIQYF. CDR3 nucleotide sequence: TGTGCCAGCAGTTACGATACTAGCGGGGATAAAAACATTCAGTACTTC.

This clonotype is termed medium-sized. The rearrangement uses TRBV7-2 and TRBJ2-7, with 8 positions matching TRBD2. CDR3 length: 15 amino acids. Germline V gene sequence: CDR1 SGHTA, CDR2 FQGNSA. J lost 2 bases, V lost 5 bases, and 8 bases had no gene match. CDR3: CASSPRTGGTYEQYF. The CDR3 coding sequence is TGTGCCAGCAGCCCGCGGACGGGGGGGACCTACGAGCAGTACTTC.

The J gene is TRBJ2-3, the V gene TRBV5-4, with 9 bases that match TRBD2. Trimming removed 4 bases from V and 1 base from J; junction bases left unmatched: 7. Germline CDR1 is SGHNT and CDR2 is YYREEE (reference sequence). This CDR3 spans 16 amino acids. CDR3 nucleotide sequence: TGTGCCAGCAGCCCCGCGGGGGGGGGCGGCACAGATACGCAGTATTTT. Amino acids: CASSPAGGGGTDTQYF.

The rearrangement uses TRBV5-4 and TRBJ1-6, with a tentative D call TRBD1 (6 bases). The CDR3 is 14 residues long. V lost 0 bases and J 7 bases, leaving 8 bases between the germline ends. Germline V gives CDR1 SGHNT, CDR2 YYREEE (reference sequence). CDR3 coding DNA: TGTGCCAGCAGCTTGGCCGGGGGCAATTCACCCCTCCACTTT. Amino acid sequence: CASSLAGGNSPLHF.

The chain employs TRBV12-3 or TRBV12-4 and TRBJ2-3, with D unclear. V dropped 3 bases and J dropped 4 bases, with 8 bases sitting between them. CDR3 length equals 13 residues. The CDR3 DNA sequence: TGTGCCAGCAGTTTGGGTGGGCCAGATACGCAGTATTTT. It is translated as CASSLGGPDTQYF.

For this clonotype: A read error may account for a junction end that differs from germline. The chain links TRBV9 to TRBJ1-6, with D hard to call. The germline CDR1 and CDR2 sequences are SGDLS and YYNGEE. CDR3 length: 15 amino acids. This chain's CDR3 is CASGVGMGASSPLHF. CDR3 bases: TGTGCCAGCGGCGTGGGCATGGGAGCGAGTTCACCCCTCCACTTT.

CDR3 sequence reads: CASGLTRSGTGDVYSNQPQHF. The CDR3, as DNA: TGTGCTAGTGGTTTGACACGGTCCGGGACAGGGGACGTATATAGCAATCAGCCCCAGCATTTT. This chain joins TRBV12-5 and TRBJ1-5; 10 positions agree with TRBD1. V shed 2 bases, J shed 0 bases, and the junction held 16 bases outside the gene matches. CDR1 LGHNT and CDR2 FRNRAP come from the germline V gene. The CDR3 covers 21 residues.

This sequence joins TRBV30 and TRBJ1-6; 7 bases align to TRBD1. J gave up 7 bases and V 3 bases, and 6 bases lay outside the gene matches. The germline CDR1 and CDR2 sequences are GTSNPN and SVGIG (reference sequence). The CDR3 extends over 14 amino acids. CDR3 in amino acids: CAWRRTGGNSPLHF. The CDR3 nucleotides are TGTGCCTGGAGACGGACAGGTGGGAATTCACCCCTCCACTTT.

This clonotype has a handful of counts. The V call is TRBV2, the J call TRBJ1-2; D gene ambiguous. There are 12 residues in the CDR3. From germline, CDR1 is SNHLY and CDR2 FYNNEI. V was pared by 7 bases and J by 2 bases, with 8 bases between. This CDR3 is CASNVGNYGYTF. The CDR3 DNA reads as TGTGCCAGCAATGTCGGCAACTATGGCTACACCTTC.

CDR3 sequence reads: CASSYRDRNSPLHF. DNA for the CDR3: TGTGCCAGCAGTTACCGGGATCGTAATTCACCCCTCCACTTT. The V and J genes are TRBV6-5 and TRBJ1-6; D not resolved. CDR3 length: 14 amino acids. Germline values: CDR1 MNHEY, CDR2 SVGAGI. V lost 2 bases and J 6 bases, leaving 8 bases between the germline ends.

This clonotype has only one observation. V usage is TRBV30 and J usage is TRBJ2-3, with a tentative D call TRBD1 (6 bases). Trimming removed 4 bases from V and 5 bases from J, with 13 bases in between. Per germline, CDR1 GTSNPN and CDR2 SVGIG (reference sequence). The CDR3 is made up of 13 amino acids. The CDR3 DNA sequence: TGTGCCTGGAACAGGGTCGAAAGAGATACGCAGTATTTT. Translated, it gives CAWNRVERDTQYF.

This clonotype was seen a handful of times. The CDR3 reads CASSPDRGGYNSPLHF. The CDR3 bases are TGTGCCAGCAGCCCAGACAGGGGCGGATATAATTCACCCCTCCACTTT. The chain links TRBV27 to TRBJ1-6; 8 bases map to TRBD1. The CDR3 runs to 16 residues. Germline V gene lookup returns CDR1 MNHEY and CDR2 SMNVEV (reference sequence). V was clipped by 6 bases and J by 4 bases; unmatched bases: 8.